This TCR beta chain was retrieved from a study of T cells in Graves' hyperthyroidism and ophthalmopathy. V was clipped by 8 bases and J by 4 bases, with 15 bases between them. Germline lookup yields CDR1 MNHNS and CDR2 SASEGT. The CDR3 sequence is 13 residues long. This clonotype was observed once. A much bigger clone sits one base away, suggesting this may be a read error. From RNA transcripts, TCR beta CDR3 regions were amplified. TCR CDR3 underwent first-round RT-PCR with the HTBI primer set. TCRdb reprocessed the multiplex PCR reads via MiXCR and lists one record per CDR3 protein. The profile shows roughly 500,000 distinct CDR3 sequences, about 20% of them singletons.

The rearrangement links TRBV6-1 to TRBJ2-7, with TRBD1 as a possible D gene (6 bases). The origin of this receptor is a woman in her sixties or seventies with Graves' ophthalmopathy. The specimen sequenced was blood. The CDR3 nucleotides read TGTGCCAGCGCTAGGGACAAGGGATACGAGCAGTACTTC. Protein product: CASARDKGYEQYF.